This entry lists 22 T cell receptor beta chains sequenced from one sample in a study of blood T cell repertoires in COVID-19. The assay was immunoSEQ multiplex PCR, and TCRdb's table has in-frame clones only and misses some. This table holds 140,000 to 150,000 clones, approximately 89% found once. The sequenced sample consisted of peripheral blood. The receptors originated from a human donor in a cohort sampled during active COVID-19.

This clone was observed a single time. The chain is built from TRBV18 and TRBJ2-5, with TRBD2 matching over 7 bases. The CDR3 covers 14 residues. CDR1 is KGHSH and CDR2 is LQKENI in the germline V gene. The ends lost 3 bases at V and 4 bases at J; junction bases unmatched: 5. The CDR3 nucleotides read TGTGCCAGCTCACCGGGCGGGGGAGTAGAGACCCAGTACTTC. Its protein product is CASSPGGGVETQYF.

The rearrangement links TRBV5-4 to TRBJ1-4; 10 nucleotides match TRBD1. J was trimmed by 0 bases and V by 4 bases; bases with no gene match: 9. CDR3 length equals 18 residues. CDR1 SGHNT and CDR2 YYREEE come from the germline V gene (reference sequence). As DNA, the CDR3 is TGTGCCAGCAGCCACGGACAGGGGGGCCTTGCAACTAATGAAAAACTGTTTTTT. It is translated as CASSHGQGGLATNEKLFF.

The J gene is TRBJ2-1, the V gene TRBV7-2; TRBD1 matches at 9 bases. The germline V gene has CDR1 SGHTA and CDR2 FQGNSA. Trimming removed 5 bases from V and 4 bases from J; junction bases left unmatched: 12. The CDR3 length is 17 residues. This CDR3 is CASSQASTGGGYNEQFF. The DNA of the CDR3 is TGTGCCAGCAGCCAAGCCTCGACAGGGGGGGGATACAATGAGCAGTTCTTC. Variable domain in full (rest from reference TRBV7-2 and TRBJ2-1): GAGVSQSPSNKVTEKGKDVELRCDPISGHTALYWYRQSLGQGLEFLIYFQGNSAPDKSGLPSDRFSAERTGGSVSTLTIQRTQQEDSAVYLCASSQASTGGGYNEQFFGPGTRLTVL.

This chain uses TRBV6-1 with TRBJ2-1, with 9 bases lining up with TRBD2. CDR3 length: 18 amino acids. V dropped 0 bases and J dropped 3; count of bases not matched to a gene: 9. The V gene's germline CDR1 is MNHNS and CDR2 SASEGT. This chain's CDR3 is CASSEAYLAGTYYNEQFF. Here the CDR3 DNA reads TGTGCCAGCAGTGAAGCCTACCTAGCGGGGACTTACTACAATGAGCAGTTCTTC.

This chain links TRBV11-2 with TRBJ1-5; 7 bases map to TRBD1. J gave up 6 bases and V 2 bases, and 7 bases lay outside the gene matches. CDR1 SGHAT and CDR2 FQNNGV come from the germline V gene. This CDR3 region has 15 residues. CDR3 bases: TGTGCCAGCAGCTTAACAGGGGCCCCGAGTCAGCCCCAGCATTTT. Amino acid sequence: CASSLTGAPSQPQHF. Based on the CDR3 plus reference TRBV11-2 and TRBJ1-5, the full variable domain is EAGVAQSPRYKIIEKRQSVAFWCNPISGHATLYWYQQILGQGPKLLIQFQNNGVVDDSQLPKDRFSAERLKGVDSTLKIQPAKLEDSAVYLCASSLTGAPSQPQHFGDGTRLSIL.

This clone appeared a few times. The gene calls are TRBV2 and TRBJ2-1, with 11 nucleotides matching TRBD2. The germline V gene has CDR1 SNHLY and CDR2 FYNNEI. This CDR3 region has 16 residues. J gave up 7 bases and V 0 bases, and 5 bases lay outside the gene matches. The CDR3 spells CASSEALSGGANEQFF. In DNA, the CDR3 is TGTGCCAGCAGTGAAGCGCTTAGCGGGGGGGCGAATGAGCAGTTCTTC.

The chain links TRBV7-2 to TRBJ2-1, with 11 positions matching TRBD1. V lost 5 bases, J lost 6 bases, and 6 bases stayed unmatched. This CDR3 comprises 15 residues. Germline lookup yields CDR1 SGHTA and CDR2 FQGNSA. The CDR3 spells CASSRGQGALNEQFF. The CDR3 region has the DNA TGTGCCAGCAGCAGAGGACAGGGGGCGCTCAATGAGCAGTTCTTC. The variable domain in full, completed from reference TRBV7-2 and TRBJ2-1, reads GAGVSQSPSNKVTEKGKDVELRCDPISGHTALYWYRQSLGQGLEFLIYFQGNSAPDKSGLPSDRFSAERTGGSVSTLTIQRTQQEDSAVYLCASSRGQGALNEQFFGPGTRLTVL.

The rearrangement joins TRBV7-2 to TRBJ2-7; no reliable D call. Germline V gene sequence: CDR1 SGHTA, CDR2 FQGNSA. The CDR3 totals 14 residues. V was trimmed by 3 bases and J by 2 bases, leaving 11 bases between them. The CDR3 coding sequence is TGTGCCAGCAGCTTCCCAGGATCAACCTACGAGCAGTACTTC. It specifies CASSFPGSTYEQYF.

The J gene is TRBJ1-1, the V gene TRBV28, with TRBD1 matching over 7 bases. The CDR3 runs to 15 residues. CDR1 and CDR2 from the germline V gene are MDHEN and SYDVKM. Trimming at V came to 10 bases and at J to 0 bases, leaving 11 bases not matched to a gene. CDR3 in DNA: TGTGCCACCGAGAGGGGGCCGGGCATGAACACTGAAGCTTTCTTT. The encoded protein is CATERGPGMNTEAFF. The full variable domain, its missing parts supplied by reference TRBV28 and TRBJ1-1, is DVKVTQSSRYLVKRTGEKVFLECVQDMDHENMFWYRQDPGLGLRLIYFSYDVKMKEKGDIPEGYSVSREKKERFSLILESASTNQTSMYLCATERGPGMNTEAFFGQGTRLTVV.

V is TRBV2 and J is TRBJ2-5; the D gene is possibly TRBD2 (6 bases). The CDR3 loop spans 13 amino acids. Trimming left V 4 bases short and J 4 bases short, with 10 bases between. The germline gives CDR1 SNHLY, CDR2 FYNNEI. CDR3 bases: TGTGCCAGCAGTGGCCGGGGGAGAGAGACCCAGTACTTC. Protein product: CASSGRGRETQYF.

This chain links TRBV24-1 with TRBJ1-2; D may be TRBD1 (5 bases). Per germline, CDR1 KGHDR and CDR2 SFDVKD. There are 12 residues in the CDR3. CDR3 nucleotide sequence: TGTGTCCCTGGCGGGGGTAACTATGGCTACACCTTC. The encoded protein is CVPGGGNYGYTF.

The V and J genes are TRBV7-7 and TRBJ2-3; D uncertain. From germline, CDR1 is SSHAT and CDR2 FNYEAQ (reference sequence). Between the trimmed V and J ends, which lost 5 bases and 2 bases, there was a span of 14 bases. The CDR3 loop spans 15 amino acids. This chain's CDR3 is CASSPLPGSTDTQYF. The CDR3 DNA reads as TGTGCCAGCAGCCCTTTGCCGGGTTCCACAGATACGCAGTATTTT.

V and J are TRBV19 and TRBJ1-1, with 8 bases lining up with TRBD1. Germline CDR1 is LNHDA and CDR2 is SQIVND (reference sequence). Trimming cost V 0 bases and J 11 bases; bases outside gene matches: 5. The CDR3 contains 13 residues. The chain's CDR3 is CASSIDTGGSAFF. The CDR3 region has the DNA TGTGCCAGTAGTATAGACACAGGGGGGTCGGCTTTCTTT.

The table lists this clone with a few counts. The CDR3 DNA is TGTGCCAGTAGTATACTGGGGCAGGGCCGCTCCTACGAGCAGTACTTC. Protein product: CASSILGQGRSYEQYF. This chain links TRBV19 with TRBJ2-7; tentative D call: TRBD1 (5 bases). CDR3 size: 16 residues. V was clipped by 2 bases and J by 0 bases, with 14 bases between them. Germline V gene data show CDR1 as LNHDA and CDR2 as SQIVND (reference sequence).

The chain has TRBV7-3 and TRBJ2-5; a possible D gene is TRBD2 (7 bases). The V gene's germline CDR1 is SGHTA and CDR2 FQGTGA. Between the trimmed V and J ends, which lost 5 bases and 2 bases, there was a span of 12 bases. This CDR3 comprises 14 residues. This CDR3 reads CASSRGGRQETQYF. In nucleotides, the CDR3 is TGTGCCAGCAGCCGCGGGGGCCGGCAAGAGACCCAGTACTTC.

The rearrangement uses TRBV10-1 and TRBJ1-2; 10 nucleotides agree with TRBD1. This CDR3 is built from 13 residues. Germline V gives CDR1 WNHNN, CDR2 SYGVQD (reference sequence). The junction had 3 bases not matched to a gene; V was cut back by 6 bases and J by 5 bases. CDR3 nucleotide sequence: TGCGCCAGCAGCCGGACAGGGGGTTATGGCTACACCTTC. The encoded protein is CASSRTGGYGYTF.

The rearrangement links TRBV5-1 to TRBJ2-3, with TRBD2 identical over 9 bases. The germline V gene encodes CDR1 SGHRS and CDR2 YFSETQ. V was pared by 0 bases and J by 4 bases, with 9 bases of the junction left unmatched. The CDR3 has 17 residues. CDR3 coding DNA: TGCGCCAGCAGCTTGGGATGGGGCGGGGGGGCCGCAGATACGCAGTATTTT. Its translation is CASSLGWGGGAADTQYF.

V and J are TRBV27 and TRBJ2-7; 9 nucleotides line up with TRBD2. Germline V CDR1 and CDR2: MNHEY, SMNVEV (reference sequence). V shed 6 bases and J 2 bases; nucleotides not matched to a gene: 2. This CDR3 has 13 amino acids. For the CDR3, the DNA is TGTGCCAGCAGAGCGGGGGGCCCCTACGAGCAGTACTTC. Its protein is CASRAGGPYEQYF.

The chain employs TRBV5-1 and TRBJ2-7; 11 bases agree with TRBD1. The junction had 9 bases not matched to a gene; V was cut back by 3 bases and J by 7 bases. Per germline, CDR1 SGHRS and CDR2 YFSETQ. This CDR3 contains 15 residues. The CDR3 nucleotides read TGCGCCAGCAGCTCGACCGGGACAGGGGGGAGGGAGCAGTACTTC. It specifies CASSSTGTGGREQYF. The full variable domain, with the rest looked up from reference TRBV5-1 and TRBJ2-7, is KAGVTQTPRYLIKTRGQQVTLSCSPISGHRSVSWYQQTPGQGLQFLFEYFSETQRNKGNFPGRFSGRQFSNSRSEMNVSTLELGDSALYLCASSSTGTGGREQYFGPGTRLTVT.

The J gene is TRBJ2-7, the V gene TRBV25-1; 8 nucleotides match TRBD2. V lost 5 bases, J lost 2 bases, and 2 bases stayed unmatched. Per the germline V gene, CDR1 is MGHDK and CDR2 is SYGVNS. There are 13 residues in the CDR3. This chain's CDR3 is CASSNSGTYEQYF. CDR3 coding DNA: TGTGCCAGCAGTAATAGCGGGACCTACGAGCAGTACTTC.

This clone was detected once. The V gene is TRBV5-6, the J gene TRBJ2-1, with 8 nucleotides matching TRBD1. The junction had 8 bases not matched to a gene; V was cut back by 4 bases and J by 5 bases. The CDR3 extends over 15 amino acids. CDR1 and CDR2 (germline): SGHDT, YYEEEE. DNA of the CDR3: TGTGCCAGCAGCCCGAGCGACAGGGGCCACAATGAGCAGTTCTTC. This codes for CASSPSDRGHNEQFF.

The V call is TRBV2, the J call TRBJ2-4; maybe TRBD1 (6 bases). Trimming left V 5 bases short and J 0 bases short, with 11 bases between. The CDR3 has 15 amino acids. Germline V lookup: CDR1 SNHLY, CDR2 FYNNEI. The CDR3 protein is CASSPGQIAKNIQYF. The CDR3 DNA reads as TGTGCCAGCAGTCCTGGACAGATAGCCAAAAACATTCAGTACTTC.